This entry describes one T cell receptor (beta chain). This sample was included in a study of blood T cell repertoires in COVID-19. The overall study: T cells, B-cell-depleted T cells, or PBMCs provided the cDNA or gDNA that served as material.

Per the original methods: Using reference gene primer amplification, nucleated cell counts were estimated. Data came from immunoSEQ multiplex PCR; TCRdb stores just in-frame clones and leaves some out. V, J and clone size reflect that table, while D and trimming were determined from the DNA. The sample consists of about 140,000 clones, roughly four fifths of them appearing once. CDR1 is LGHDT and CDR2 is YNNKEL in the germline V gene (reference sequence). V was cut by 4 bases and J by 4 bases, with 13 bases left in between. The CDR3 is 14 residues long. This receptor was obtained from a man older than 75 with acute or convalescent COVID-19. Sequencing was performed on peripheral blood. The rearrangement links TRBV3-1 (or the pseudogene TRBV3-2) to TRBJ1-2; D may be TRBD1 (5 bases). CDR3 nucleotides: TGTGCCAGCAGCCTACGTGGACAAGTCTATGGCTACACCTTC. This gives the protein CASSLRGQVYGYTF.